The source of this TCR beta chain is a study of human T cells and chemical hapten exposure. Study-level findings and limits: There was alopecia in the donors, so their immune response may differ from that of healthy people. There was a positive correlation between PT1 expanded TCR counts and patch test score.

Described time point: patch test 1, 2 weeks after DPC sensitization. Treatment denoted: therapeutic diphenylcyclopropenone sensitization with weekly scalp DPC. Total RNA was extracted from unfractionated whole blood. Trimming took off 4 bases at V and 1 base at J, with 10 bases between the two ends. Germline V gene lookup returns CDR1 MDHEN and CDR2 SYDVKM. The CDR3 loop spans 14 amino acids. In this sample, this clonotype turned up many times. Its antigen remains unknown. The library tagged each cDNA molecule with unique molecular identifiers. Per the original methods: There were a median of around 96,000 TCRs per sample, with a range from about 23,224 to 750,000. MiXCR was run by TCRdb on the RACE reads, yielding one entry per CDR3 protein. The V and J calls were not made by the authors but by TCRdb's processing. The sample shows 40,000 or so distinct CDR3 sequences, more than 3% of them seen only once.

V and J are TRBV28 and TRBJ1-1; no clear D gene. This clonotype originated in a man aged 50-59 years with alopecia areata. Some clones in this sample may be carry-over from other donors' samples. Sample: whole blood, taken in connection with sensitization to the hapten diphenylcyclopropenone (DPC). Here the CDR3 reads CASSSVLSNTEAFF. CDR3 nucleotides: TGTGCCAGCAGTTCTGTCCTATCGAACACTGAAGCTTTCTTT. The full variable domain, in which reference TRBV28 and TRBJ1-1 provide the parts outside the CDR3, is DVKVTQSSRYLVKRTGEKVFLECVQDMDHENMFWYRQDPGLGLRLIYFSYDVKMKEKGDIPEGYSVSREKKERFSLILESASTNQTSMYLCASSSVLSNTEAFFGQGTRLTVV.